A selection of T cell receptor beta chains follows, all from one sample in a study of neoadjuvant anti-PD-1 for oral cavity cancer. TCRdb's table, derived via immunoSEQ multiplex PCR, lists solely in-frame clones and lacks some. This sample yields roughly 13,000 clones, of which under 75% are seen a single time; around 2.5% belongs to the top ten. Here the sequenced sample was PBMCs, taken after nivolumab (anti-PD-1) treatment. Source of these receptors: a person aged 35 to 85 with oral cavity squamous cell carcinoma. The CDR3 runs from the conserved cysteine through the conserved F or W. D genes are given only for firm matches. Part of the rows lack a size; the others show once, few, many or a class for expanded clones.

V gene	J gene	D gene	clone size	CDR3 protein	CDR3 DNA
TRBV19	TRBJ1-4	TRBD1	NA	CASSPLAGQIEKLFF	TGTGCCAGTAGTCCATTAGCGGGACAGATTGAAAAACTGTTTTTT
TRBV11-2	TRBJ2-2	TRBD2	NA	CASSLAAAGGTGELFF	TGTGCCAGCAGCTTAGCTGCAGCGGGGGGAACCGGGGAGCTGTTTTTT
TRBV6-5	TRBJ2-7	NA	NA	CASSYSGSPYEQYF	TGTGCCAGCAGTTACTCCGGCAGTCCCTACGAGCAGTACTTC
TRBV11-2	TRBJ1-2	TRBD1	NA	CASSRARGQVISNYGYTF	TGTGCCAGCAGCCGCGCCCGGGGACAGGTGATCAGCAACTATGGCTACACCTTC
TRBV9	TRBJ2-5	NA	NA	CASSEMGETQYF	TGTGCCAGCAGCGAGATGGGGGAGACCCAGTACTTC
TRBV7-9	TRBJ2-7	TRBD2	few	CASSPTSGSPYEQYF	TGTGCCAGCAGCCCAACTAGCGGGAGCCCCTACGAGCAGTACTTC
TRBV2	TRBJ1-6	NA	NA	CASKWWGANNSPLHF	TGTGCCAGCAAATGGTGGGGGGCGAATAATTCACCCCTCCACTTT
TRBV30	TRBJ2-3	TRBD2	NA	CAWSGASGRGADTQYF	TGTGCCTGGAGTGGCGCTAGCGGGAGGGGGGCAGATACGCAGTATTTT
TRBV18	TRBJ2-7	NA	NA	CASSPTPTASSYEQYF	TGTGCCAGCTCACCAACGCCCACAGCGAGCTCCTACGAGCAGTACTTC
TRBV6-9	TRBJ2-7	TRBD1	NA	CASTNQGTGSYEQYF	TGTGCCAGCACTAACCAGGGGACAGGCTCCTACGAGCAGTACTTC
TRBV29-1	TRBJ1-3	NA	NA	CSVKQGVGNTIYF	TGCAGCGTCAAGCAGGGAGTTGGAAACACCATATATTTT
TRBV11-2	TRBJ1-2	NA	NA	CASSLGVRGIYYGYTF	TGTGCCAGCAGCTTAGGAGTACGGGGCATTTACTATGGCTACACCTTC
TRBV6-6	TRBJ2-3	TRBD2	NA	CASSVRDYITDTQYF	TGTGCCAGCAGTGTTCGGGACTACATCACAGATACGCAGTATTTT
TRBV19	TRBJ1-2	TRBD1	once	CASSSLPRGGHGYTF	TGTGCCAGTAGTTCACTACCCAGGGGGGGCCATGGCTACACCTTC
TRBV30	TRBJ1-2	TRBD1	NA	CAWSVTGAFGYTF	TGTGCCTGGAGTGTCACAGGGGCGTTTGGCTACACCTTC
TRBV10-3	TRBJ2-3	NA	NA	CAIIRAVGGSFTDTQYF	TGTGCCATCATCCGGGCGGTGGGGGGCTCGTTCACAGATACGCAGTATTTT
TRBV19	TRBJ1-4	NA	NA	CASSRRQLATNEKLFF	TGTGCCAGTAGTAGGCGACAGCTTGCAACTAATGAAAAACTGTTTTTT
TRBV19	TRBJ2-5	TRBD2	NA	CASSKLAGAQETQYF	TGTGCCAGTAGTAAGCTAGCGGGGGCACAAGAGACCCAGTACTTC
TRBV6-1	TRBJ2-7	NA	NA	CASSEAGHNYEQYF	TGTGCCAGCAGTGAAGCAGGGCATAACTACGAGCAGTACTTC
TRBV7-2	TRBJ1-3	TRBD1	NA	CASSPGTVGNTIYF	TGTGCCAGCAGCCCCGGGACAGTCGGAAACACCATATATTTT
TRBV15	TRBJ2-3	NA	NA	CATRGPEETDTQYF	TGTGCCACCAGGGGACCCGAGGAGACAGATACGCAGTATTTT
TRBV7-8	TRBJ2-5	NA	NA	CASRKDRVQETQYF	TGTGCCAGCAGGAAGGACAGAGTCCAAGAGACCCAGTACTTC
TRBV4-1	TRBJ2-5	NA	NA	CASSPSGGGHQETQYF	TGCGCCAGCAGTCCCTCGGGCGGGGGCCACCAAGAGACCCAGTACTTC
TRBV7-9	TRBJ1-3	NA	NA	CASSPTFDIFGNTIYF	TGTGCCAGCAGCCCCACCTTCGATATTTTTGGAAACACCATATATTTT
TRBV5-6	TRBJ2-2	TRBD2	few	CASSIGLARAGELFF	TGTGCCAGCAGCATCGGACTAGCTAGGGCCGGGGAGCTGTTTTTT
TRBV7-9	TRBJ1-1	NA	few	CASSYPDPVGTDTEAFF	TGTGCCAGCAGCTATCCGGACCCGGTCGGGACTGATACTGAAGCTTTCTTT
TRBV4-2	TRBJ1-2	NA	NA	CASSQPEYGYTF	TGTGCCAGCAGCCAGCCCGAGTATGGCTACACCTTC
TRBV19	TRBJ1-1	TRBD1	NA	CASSVQGQVNTEAFF	TGTGCCAGTAGTGTACAGGGACAGGTGAACACTGAAGCTTTCTTT
TRBV9	TRBJ2-1	NA	NA	CASSVATVGRAAGNEQFF	TGTGCCAGCAGCGTAGCTACAGTGGGGCGGGCGGCGGGGAATGAGCAGTTCTTC
TRBV28	TRBJ2-1	TRBD1	NA	CASSLGDSYNEQFF	TGTGCCAGCAGCTTGGGGGACAGCTACAATGAGCAGTTCTTC
TRBV19	TRBJ1-1	NA	NA	CASSIQGTDNTEAFF	TGTGCCAGTAGTATCCAGGGGACGGACAACACTGAAGCTTTCTTT
TRBV6-1	TRBJ2-5	NA	NA	CASARQIQETQYF	TGTGCCAGCGCCCGACAGATCCAAGAGACCCAGTACTTC
TRBV9	TRBJ2-2	TRBD2	NA	CASSATSGGSRTGELFF	TGTGCCAGCAGCGCCACTAGCGGGGGGTCGAGAACCGGGGAGCTGTTTTTT
TRBV11-2	TRBJ2-7	TRBD2	once	CASTAGETWGGEQYF	TGTGCCAGCACCGCGGGGGAGACCTGGGGGGGCGAGCAGTACTTC
TRBV19	TRBJ1-1	NA	NA	CASSIYGVSTEAFF	TGTGCCAGTAGTATATACGGGGTATCCACTGAAGCTTTCTTT
TRBV28	TRBJ2-7	TRBD2	NA	CASNREGGFYEQYF	TGTGCCAGCAACCGGGAGGGCGGGTTCTACGAGCAGTACTTC
TRBV10-1	TRBJ2-3	NA	NA	CASSATVTDTQYF	TGCGCCAGCAGTGCAACGGTCACAGATACGCAGTATTTT
TRBV30	TRBJ1-5	NA	NA	CAWSAAGANQPQHF	TGTGCCTGGAGTGCCGCGGGGGCCAATCAGCCCCAGCATTTT
TRBV5-1	TRBJ1-6	TRBD1	NA	CASSLEGDRPLHF	TGCGCCAGCAGCTTGGAGGGGGACAGGCCACTCCACTTT
TRBV19	TRBJ2-5	TRBD1	once	CASSDRVRETQYF	TGTGCCAGTAGTGACAGGGTAAGAGAGACCCAGTACTTC
TRBV4-1	TRBJ1-2	TRBD1	NA	CASSQDVQGGDYGYTF	TGCGCCAGCAGCCAAGATGTTCAGGGGGGGGACTATGGCTACACCTTC
TRBV6-1	TRBJ1-3	NA	NA	CASSDTESILYF	TGTGCCAGCAGTGATACAGAGTCCATATTATATTTT
TRBV7-2	TRBJ1-2	TRBD1	NA	CASSLGTAIYGYTF	TGTGCCAGCAGCCTAGGGACAGCCATCTATGGCTACACCTTC
TRBV2	TRBJ2-1	TRBD2	once	CASSEWARLVSGGSGEQFF	TGTGCCAGCAGTGAATGGGCCCGCTTGGTCAGCGGGGGGTCTGGCGAGCAGTTCTTC
TRBV4-2	TRBJ1-2	NA	NA	CASSQPAREGGYTF	TGTGCCAGCAGCCAGCCGGCGAGGGAGGGTGGCTACACCTTC
TRBV7-8	TRBJ1-1	NA	few	CASSSKRLGNTEAFF	TGTGCCAGCAGCAGCAAAAGACTGGGGAACACTGAAGCTTTCTTT
TRBV7-9	TRBJ2-5	NA	NA	CASSQGATPQETQYF	TGTGCCAGCAGCCAGGGCGCCACCCCTCAAGAGACCCAGTACTTC
TRBV19	TRBJ1-2	NA	few	CASSIVGGLGYGYTF	TGTGCCAGTAGTATCGTCGGGGGCTTGGGCTATGGCTACACCTTC
TRBV6-5	TRBJ2-5	NA	NA	CASSYSGDHGQYF	TGTGCCAGCAGTTACTCTGGTGACCACGGGCAGTACTTC
TRBV28	TRBJ2-2	TRBD2	NA	CASSYGTSGRIFGELFF	TGTGCCAGCAGTTATGGGACTAGCGGGAGAATCTTCGGGGAGCTGTTTTTT